This T cell receptor (beta chain) was captured in a study of shared clonotypes between healthy human individuals. Study background: Donor composition was two women and a few men, aged 18 to 49. The study, taken as a whole, reports: Naive CD4 clonotypes were shared across a few donors at 4.5% to 6.5%. At large depth, rarefaction still showed sorted-subset sequencing to be incomplete.

The CDR3 is 14 amino acids. From germline, CDR1 is SQVTM and CDR2 ANQGSEA. Between the trimmed V and J ends, which lost 6 bases and 0 bases, there was a span of 12 bases. With respect to this clone: As yet, its antigen is unknown.

Source study methods: ImmunoSEQ yielded junction-only sequences lacking quality scores, so filtering differed. Some clones are missing from TCRdb's copy, which holds only in-frame ones; the method was immunoSEQ multiplex PCR. That table gives V, J and clone size, and the DNA gave D and trimming. The data hold 560,000 or so clones, with approximately 96% observed a single time. CD45RO-negative, CCR7-positively selected cells formed the naive CD8 fraction, excluding terminally differentiated effector memory CD45RA+ cells. The receptor comes from a woman younger than 45 in good health. The V gene is TRBV29-1, the J gene TRBJ2-1; D might be TRBD1 (6 bases). Sequences were obtained from naive CD8+ T cells sorted from blood. The CDR3 bases are TGCAGCGTACCCACAGGGAACTCCTACAATGAGCAGTTCTTC. This gives the protein CSVPTGNSYNEQFF.